The subject of this entry is one T cell receptor beta chain. As yet, its antigen is unknown. Before any sequencing was done, the ViraFEST assay used viral peptide pools to expand antigen-specific CD4+ T cells. Isolating CD4+ T cells followed more than eight days of culture. PCR showed that the person got SARS-CoV-2 infection at some point between March and December 2020. Cultures of about 2 million PBMC per well contained 10 IU/ml IL-2 plus 10 ug/ml peptides. Researchers swapped half the medium for IL-2 medium on both days 3 and 7. Some clones are missing from TCRdb's copy, which holds only in-frame ones; the method was immunoSEQ multiplex PCR. The top ten clones hold around 21% of a sample with approximately 26,000 clones, about three quarters of them seen once. This sample is drawn from a study of vaccination effects on CD4 cells after COVID-19. Points from the study as a whole: Late post-vaccination samples showed marked contraction of infection- and vaccine-induced clones. Few convalescent patients and no early post-infection timepoints were included in the study.

Sequencing was performed on CD4+ T cells from PBMCs cultured with HCoV-NL63 spike peptides, taken before COVID-19 vaccination. This receptor was obtained from a human donor who had a prior SARS-CoV-2 infection.

The CDR3 protein is CASRLQGVYGYTF. As DNA, the CDR3 is TGTGCCAGTAGGCTACAGGGGGTTTATGGCTACACCTTC. V and J are TRBV19 and TRBJ1-2; 8 bases line up with TRBD1. V shed 6 bases and J 5 bases; nucleotides not matched to a gene: 5. This CDR3 is 13 amino acids long. CDR1 is LNHDA and CDR2 is SQIVND in the germline V gene (reference sequence).